This TCR beta chain comes out of a study of shared clonotypes between healthy human individuals. Naive CD8 cells comprised CD45RO-negative, CCR7-positively selected cells, excluding terminally differentiated effector memory CD45RA+ cells. Looked up from germline, CDR1 is SGHNT and CDR2 is YYREEE (reference sequence). The CDR3 loop spans 13 amino acids. V gave up 4 bases and J gave up 3 bases, with 10 bases separating them. Measured with immunoSEQ multiplex PCR; TCRdb has only the in-frame clones, and not every one. This sample has approximately 2,000,000 clones, with roughly 93% found just once. The rearrangement uses TRBV5-4 and TRBJ1-1; a weak D match, TRBD1 (6 bases). Sequenced input: naive CD8+ T cells from PBMCs. The clonotype comes from a man aged 18 to 35 in good health. Some clones in this sample may be carry-over from other donors' samples. CDR3 loop: CASSTQGYTEAFF. The CDR3, as DNA: TGTGCCAGCAGCACCCAGGGGTACACTGAAGCTTTCTTT.